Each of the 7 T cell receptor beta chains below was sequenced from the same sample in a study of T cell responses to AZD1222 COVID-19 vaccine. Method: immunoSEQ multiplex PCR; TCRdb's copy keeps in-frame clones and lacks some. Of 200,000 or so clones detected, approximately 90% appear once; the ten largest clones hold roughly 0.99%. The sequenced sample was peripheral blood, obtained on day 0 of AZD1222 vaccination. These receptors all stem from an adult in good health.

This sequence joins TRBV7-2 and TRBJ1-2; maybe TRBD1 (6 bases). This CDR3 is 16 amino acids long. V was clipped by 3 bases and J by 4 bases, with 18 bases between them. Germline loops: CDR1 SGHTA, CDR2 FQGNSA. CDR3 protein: CASSLAGGGLAYGYTF. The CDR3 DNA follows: TGTGCCAGCAGCTTGGCTGGCGGGGGGCTGGCCTATGGCTACACCTTC.

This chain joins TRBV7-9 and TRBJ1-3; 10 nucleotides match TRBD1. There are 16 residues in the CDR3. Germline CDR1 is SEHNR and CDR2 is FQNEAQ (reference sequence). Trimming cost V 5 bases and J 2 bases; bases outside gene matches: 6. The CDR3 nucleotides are TGTGCCAGCAGCCCGGGACAGGGGATCGCTGGAAACACCATATATTTT. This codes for CASSPGQGIAGNTIYF. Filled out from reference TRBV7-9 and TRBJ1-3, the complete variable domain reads DTGVSQNPRHKITKRGQNVTFRCDPISEHNRLYWYRQTLGQGPEFLTYFQNEAQLEKSRLLSDRFSAERPKGSFSTLEIQRTEQGDSAMYLCASSPGQGIAGNTIYFGEGSWLTVV.

CDR3 amino acids: CASRAGSAPAGEKLFF. The CDR3 nucleotides are TGTGCCAGCAGAGCCGGATCGGCACCCGCCGGAGAAAAACTGTTTTTT. The gene calls are TRBV11-2 and TRBJ1-4, with D unclear. Germline loops: CDR1 SGHAT, CDR2 FQNNGV. The V end lost 6 bases, the J end lost 8 bases, and 22 bases lay between the germline ends. This CDR3 is built from 16 residues.

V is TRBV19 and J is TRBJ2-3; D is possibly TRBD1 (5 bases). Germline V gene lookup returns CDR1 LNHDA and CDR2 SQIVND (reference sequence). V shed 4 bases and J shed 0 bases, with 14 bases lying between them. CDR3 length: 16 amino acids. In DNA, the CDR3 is TGTGCCAGTAGTAGAGGTCCCCAGGGAAGCACAGATACGCAGTATTTT. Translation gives CASSRGPQGSTDTQYF.

The CDR3 here is CASSAGAGELFF. CDR3 DNA sequence: TGCGCCAGCAGTGCAGGGGCCGGGGAGCTGTTTTTT. The rearrangement joins TRBV10-1 to TRBJ2-2; D is possibly TRBD1 (6 bases). Trimming shortened V by 4 bases and J by 6 bases, and 6 bases separated the two germline ends. CDR3 length equals 12 residues. Looked up from germline, CDR1 is WNHNN and CDR2 is SYGVQD (reference sequence).

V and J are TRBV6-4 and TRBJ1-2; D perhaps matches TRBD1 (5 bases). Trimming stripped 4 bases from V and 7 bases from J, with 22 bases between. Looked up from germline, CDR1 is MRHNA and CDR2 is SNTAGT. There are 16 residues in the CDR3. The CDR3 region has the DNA TGTGCCAGCAGTGCCGCCCAGGCAGGGCCCCTCGGTGGCTACACCTTC. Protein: CASSAAQAGPLGGYTF.

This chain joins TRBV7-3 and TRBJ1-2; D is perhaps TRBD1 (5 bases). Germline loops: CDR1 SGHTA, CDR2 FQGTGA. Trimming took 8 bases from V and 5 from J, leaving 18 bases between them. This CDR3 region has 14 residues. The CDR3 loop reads CASGVGREEYGYTF. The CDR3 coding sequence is TGTGCCAGCGGGGTGGGCAGGGAGGAGTATGGCTACACCTTC.